These T cell receptor beta chains were read from a single sample in a study of early T cells in non-severe SARS-CoV-2 infection. TCRdb analysed the 5' RACE reads with MiXCR anew, one entry per CDR3 protein. The table has some 80,000 distinct CDR3 sequences, approximately 13% seen once. Sequencing used whole blood. Receptor source: an adult who was a healthcare worker with PCR-confirmed SARS-CoV-2 infection or an uninfected control (not recorded which). The CDR3 runs from the conserved cysteine through the conserved F or W. A D gene is named only where the DNA matches it firmly. Rows may omit the clone size; those that give it use once, few, many or a size class.

>many|TRBV11-3|TRBD2|TRBJ2-1
CASTWDSTSGGGSSYNEQFF
TGTGCCAGCACCTGGGACTCGACTAGCGGGGGGGGTAGCTCCTACAATGAGCAGTTCTTC
>-|TRBV7-8|-|TRBJ2-3
CASSPGRISDTQYF
TGTGCCAGCAGCCCAGGCAGGATTTCCGATACGCAGTATTTT
>-|TRBV10-3|-|TRBJ2-5
CAITGRGAQYF
TGTGCCATCACCGGGCGCGGAGCACAGTACTTC
>-|TRBV11-2|-|TRBJ1-2
CASSSRANYGYTF
TGTGCCAGCAGTTCCAGGGCTAACTATGGCTACACCTTC
>many|TRBV20-1|-|TRBJ2-7
CSARDLASSYEQYF
TGCAGTGCTAGAGATTTAGCCAGCTCCTACGAGCAGTACTTC
>few|TRBV4-1|-|TRBJ1-4
CASSQDGVGKLFF
TGCGCCAGCAGCCAAGATGGGGTAGGAAAACTGTTTTTT
>many|TRBV9|TRBD1|TRBJ1-3
CASSPDRGASENTIFF
TGTGCCAGCAGCCCCGACAGGGGAGCCTCTGAAAACACCATATTTTTT
>-|TRBV29-1|-|TRBJ2-7
CSVARGYEQYF
TGCAGCGTTGCTAGGGGCTACGAGCAGTACTTC
>-|TRBV2|-|TRBJ2-1
CASSEAGNEQFF
TGTGCCAGCAGTGAAGCAGGCAATGAGCAGTTCTTC
>few|TRBV5-1|-|TRBJ1-5
CASSLGDKNQPQHF
TGCGCCAGCAGCTTGGGGGACAAAAATCAGCCCCAGCATTTT
>-|TRBV30|TRBD1|TRBJ1-2
CAWSARLGTEYGYTF
TGTGCCTGGAGTGCCCGGCTGGGGACAGAATATGGCTACACCTTC
>many|TRBV6-5|TRBD1|TRBJ2-2
CASSFSGGRTGELFF
TGTGCCAGCAGTTTTTCAGGGGGAAGAACCGGGGAGCTGTTTTTT
>-|TRBV3-1|-|TRBJ1-1
CASSRGAGAEAFF
TGTGCCAGCAGCCGGGGCGCCGGGGCTGAAGCTTTCTTT
>few|TRBV5-4|TRBD1|TRBJ1-1
CASSFQTGVNTEAFF
TGTGCCAGCAGCTTTCAGACAGGGGTGAACACTGAAGCTTTCTTT
>-|TRBV7-2|TRBD2|TRBJ2-5
CASSLKWRGVQETQYF
TGTGCCAGCAGCTTGAAATGGCGGGGGGTCCAAGAGACCCAGTACTTC
>few|TRBV3-1|TRBD2|TRBJ2-7
CASSLTSGVPYEQYF
TGTGCCAGCAGCCTTACTAGCGGGGTCCCCTACGAGCAGTACTTC
>few|TRBV4-1|TRBD2|TRBJ2-1
CASSQEPPGGLGEQFF
TGCGCCAGCAGCCAAGAGCCCCCGGGGGGGCTAGGTGAGCAGTTCTTC
>-|TRBV7-3|-|TRBJ2-5
CASSLGGMETQYF
TGTGCCAGCAGCTTGGGGGGTATGGAGACCCAGTACTTC
>many|TRBV6-1|-|TRBJ1-6
CASSENPYSTGNSPLHF
TGTGCCAGCAGTGAGAACCCATACTCCACGGGGAATTCACCCCTCCACTTT
>many|TRBV12-3/TRBV12-4|-|TRBJ1-5
CASSLRVRGNQPQHF
TGTGCCAGCAGTTTAAGAGTAAGGGGTAATCAGCCCCAGCATTTT
>few|TRBV21-1|-|TRBJ1-6
CASSKRAFGASSYNSPLHF
TGTGCCAGCAGCAAAAGGGCTTTCGGGGCGAGCTCCTATAATTCACCCCTCCACTTT
>many|TRBV10-2|TRBD2|TRBJ2-5
CASSEFSSGGYIF
TGCGCCAGCAGTGAGTTTTCTAGCGGGGGCTACATCTTC
>-|TRBV6-5|TRBD1|TRBJ1-2
CASRPPRDRINYGYTF
TGTGCCAGCAGACCCCCCCGGGACAGGATCAACTATGGCTACACCTTC
>-|TRBV6-2/TRBV6-3|TRBD2|TRBJ2-5
CASSLAGVDETQYF
TGTGCCAGCAGTTTAGCGGGGGTCGACGAGACCCAGTACTTC
>-|TRBV2|TRBD1|TRBJ1-2
CASSEGERTGRYGYTF
TGTGCCAGCAGTGAAGGGGAACGGACAGGGCGCTATGGCTACACCTTC
>many|TRBV11-3|TRBD1|TRBJ1-1
CASSSRTGEAFF
TGTGCCAGCAGCTCCCGGACAGGGGAGGCTTTCTTT
>few|TRBV9|-|TRBJ1-4
CASSVGHPSDKLFF
TGTGCCAGCAGCGTCGGGCATCCTTCGGACAAACTGTTTTTT
>-|TRBV3-1|-|TRBJ1-4
CASSPWGAGREKLFF
TGTGCCAGCAGCCCCTGGGGGGCTGGGCGGGAAAAACTGTTTTTT
>many|TRBV6-5|TRBD2|TRBJ2-7
CASRREPYEQYF
TGTGCCAGCCGGCGGGAGCCCTACGAGCAGTACTTC
>many|TRBV6-2/TRBV6-3|-|TRBJ2-7
CATTRTAPYEQYF
TGTGCCACAACTAGGACAGCGCCCTACGAGCAGTACTTC
>-|TRBV11-2|TRBD1|TRBJ1-1
CASSLSAPGQGFSTEAFF
TGTGCCAGCAGCTTAAGTGCTCCGGGACAGGGGTTTTCCACTGAAGCTTTCTTT
>-|TRBV5-8|-|TRBJ1-1
CASSPGGGRTEASF
TGTGCCAGCAGCCCCGGGGGGGGAAGGACTGAAGCTTCCTTT
>-|TRBV29-1|-|TRBJ1-2
CSVWTNVYGYTF
TGCAGCGTCTGGACAAACGTCTATGGCTACACCTTC
>-|TRBV20-1|TRBD1|TRBJ2-3
CSAPDRGRGDTQYF
TGCAGTGCGCCCGACAGGGGCCGAGGAGATACGCAGTATTTT
>few|TRBV30|-|TRBJ1-1
CAWSGGDEAFF
TGTGCCTGGAGTGGGGGGGATGAAGCTTTCTTT
>many|TRBV5-1|-|TRBJ1-1
CASSLGFGLSTEAFF
TGCGCCAGCAGCCTGGGATTTGGCCTGAGCACTGAAGCTTTCTTT
>-|TRBV28|TRBD1|TRBJ1-2
CASSFISPGQGSGYTF
TGTGCCAGCAGTTTCATCTCACCGGGACAGGGCTCTGGATACACCTTC
>few|TRBV11-2|-|TRBJ1-5
CASSRGRGDQPQHF
TGTGCCAGCAGCCGCGGCAGGGGCGATCAGCCCCAGCATTTT
>-|TRBV9|-|TRBJ1-4
CASSVEGLINEKLFF
TGTGCCAGCAGCGTAGAAGGGCTGATTAATGAAAAACTGTTTTTT
>-|TRBV7-6|-|TRBJ2-5
CASSRRVAETQYF
TGTGCCAGCAGCCGCAGGGTGGCAGAGACCCAGTACTTC
>-|TRBV5-4|TRBD1|TRBJ1-2
CASSSTGGLLDGYTF
TGTGCCAGCAGCTCTACAGGGGGGCTACTGGATGGCTACACCTTC
>few|TRBV4-1|TRBD2|TRBJ2-1
CASSQVSGGAWNDQFF
TGCGCCAGCAGCCAAGTTAGCGGGGGGGCCTGGAATGATCAGTTCTTC
>few|TRBV6-4|-|TRBJ2-2
CASSDQGVMFF
TGTGCCAGCAGTGACCAGGGAGTAATGTTTTTT
>-|TRBV15|-|TRBJ1-4
CATSFSTTLQGEKLFF
TGTGCCACCAGCTTCTCAACGACCCTTCAGGGGGAAAAACTGTTTTTT
>-|TRBV5-1|TRBD2|TRBJ2-3
CASSSSAGGRGTDTQYF
TGCGCCAGCAGCTCGTCAGCGGGGGGGCGCGGCACAGATACGCAGTATTTT
>few|TRBV18|-|TRBJ1-1
CASSRQAMNTEAFF
TGTGCCAGCTCACGACAGGCGATGAACACTGAAGCTTTCTTT